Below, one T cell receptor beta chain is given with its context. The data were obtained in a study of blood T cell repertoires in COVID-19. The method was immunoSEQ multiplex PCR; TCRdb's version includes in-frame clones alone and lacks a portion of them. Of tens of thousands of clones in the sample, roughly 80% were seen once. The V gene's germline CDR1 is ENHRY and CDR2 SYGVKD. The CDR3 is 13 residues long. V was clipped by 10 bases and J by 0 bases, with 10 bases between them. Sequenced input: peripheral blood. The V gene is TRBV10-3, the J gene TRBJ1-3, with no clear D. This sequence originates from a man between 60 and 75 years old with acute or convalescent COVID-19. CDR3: CATVVDSGNTIYF. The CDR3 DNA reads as TGTGCCACTGTGGTAGACTCTGGAAACACCATATATTTT.